This T cell receptor (beta chain) was sequenced during a study of blood T cell repertoires in COVID-19. The trim removed 6 bases at V and 4 bases at J, leaving 33 bases unmatched. Germline loops: CDR1 MNHEY, CDR2 SVGEGT. CDR3 length: 23 amino acids. As originally analysed: Quantification of nucleated cells was approximated via reference gene primer amplification. The assay was immunoSEQ multiplex PCR, and TCRdb's table has in-frame clones only and misses some. The V and J calls and clone size are taken from that table; D and trimming were inferred from the DNA. In the table there are 150,000 or so clones, 85% to 90% of which are singletons.

This chain joins TRBV6-2 or TRBV6-3 and TRBJ2-3; 8 bases are shared with TRBD1. Sequenced input: peripheral blood. The receptor's source is a man older than 75 with acute or convalescent COVID-19. The CDR3: CASSHRGQAPSKGSPPGPDTQYF. The CDR3 DNA reads TGTGCCAGCAGCCATAGGGGACAGGCCCCTTCTAAGGGTAGCCCCCCGGGCCCAGATACGCAGTATTTT.